These T cell receptor beta chains were read from a single sample in a study of radiation and T cells in renal cell carcinoma. Method: immunoSEQ multiplex PCR; TCRdb's copy keeps in-frame clones and lacks some. The data hold roughly 150,000 clones, with 88% observed a single time. This sample comprised blood, obtained from a patient whose treatment included radiotherapy and nephrectomy. The receptors here all came from a woman in her 70s with renal cell carcinoma. The conserved cysteine and the conserved F or W are not part of the CDR3 here.

j_call cdr3_length v_call cdr3_aa
TRBJ1-2 14 TRBV28 ASTGAPGQNNYGYT
TRBJ2-3 13 TRBV6-5 ASSSGAGHTDTQY
TRBJ2-7 13 TRBV19 ASSIGTTGVYEQY
TRBJ2-5 13 TRBV7-3 ASSGGTGKGETQY
TRBJ2-2 12 TRBV2 ASRGQGNTGELF
TRBJ1-1 14 TRBV11-3 ASSLRRRTQNTEAF
TRBJ2-3 14 TRBV9 ASSVGWGGQTDTQY
TRBJ2-2 13 TRBV7-9 ASSPSGPRTGELF
TRBJ1-1 9 TRBV2 ASSGVDEAF
TRBJ1-5 10 TRBV15 ATSLMDQPQH
TRBJ1-1 12 TRBV19 ASSAGQPYTEAF
TRBJ1-5 12 TRBV2 ASSLEYSNQPQH
TRBJ2-7 14 TRBV10-3 AITERLAGGVGEQY
TRBJ1-1 12 TRBV7-8 ASSARLGNTEAF
TRBJ2-1 10 TRBV19 ASSIAGRAQF
TRBJ1-1 11 TRBV2 ASIPWQNTEAF
TRBJ2-4 14 TRBV7-2 ASSLVDRGRLNIQY
TRBJ2-7 13 TRBV30 AWSSRTHLSYEQY
TRBJ1-6 12 TRBV28 ASTPGGSNSPLH
TRBJ2-7 12 TRBV2 ASSPGAWASEQY
TRBJ1-2 12 TRBV27 ASSPLQGIYGYT
TRBJ1-2 12 TRBV5-1 ASSLAGFNYGYT
TRBJ2-3 14 TRBV6-5 ASSYSPGGGIDTQY
TRBJ1-2 13 TRBV7-9 ASSLAGATAYGYT
- 13 TRBV11-3 ASSSLRQASYEQY
TRBJ2-7 13 TRBV28 ASSLTGTGSYEQY
TRBJ1-4 12 TRBV7-2 ASSLSGVGEKLF
TRBJ1-2 12 TRBV7-8 ASSLGTANYGYT
TRBJ1-1 16 TRBV7-2 ASSPRGQGTTMNTEAF
TRBJ1-5 13 TRBV5-8 ASSPGQRGNQPQH
TRBJ1-4 14 TRBV7-9 ASSLGLGTGNEKLF
TRBJ1-1 11 TRBV11-2 ASTRTGETEAF